Listed below are T cell receptor beta chains from one sample, sequenced in a study of PD-1 blockade in classical Hodgkin lymphoma. The protocol was immunoSEQ multiplex PCR, while the TCRdb copy is restricted to in-frame clones and leaves out a portion. The sample holds 25,000 to 35,000 clones, around four fifths seen once. The material was peripheral blood mononuclear cells (PBMCs), obtained before the second cycle of nivolumab. The receptors originated from a human donor with classical Hodgkin lymphoma. Both conserved end residues are trimmed from each CDR3. Each record gives: CDR3 protein, V gene, J gene.

CDR3aa: ASSFDRYTEAF
v_gene: TRBV6-5
j_gene: TRBJ1-1

CDR3aa: SVEELAGRTLKLNTQY
v_gene: TRBV29-1
j_gene: TRBJ2-3

CDR3aa: ASSYAGLGTEAF
v_gene: TRBV6-5
j_gene: TRBJ1-1

CDR3aa: ASSIQLNTEAF
v_gene: TRBV6-5
j_gene: TRBJ1-1

CDR3aa: ASKLSREVYGYT
v_gene: TRBV27
j_gene: TRBJ1-2

CDR3aa: ASSLGWRERGGRTGELF
v_gene: TRBV7-2
j_gene: TRBJ2-2

CDR3aa: ASSLERYTEAF
v_gene: TRBV7-2
j_gene: TRBJ1-1

CDR3aa: AISESGTGTEKLF
v_gene: TRBV10-3
j_gene: TRBJ1-4

CDR3aa: ASSAPFTDTQY
v_gene: TRBV2
j_gene: TRBJ2-3

CDR3aa: ASSVQGHSGANVLT
v_gene: TRBV9
j_gene: TRBJ2-6